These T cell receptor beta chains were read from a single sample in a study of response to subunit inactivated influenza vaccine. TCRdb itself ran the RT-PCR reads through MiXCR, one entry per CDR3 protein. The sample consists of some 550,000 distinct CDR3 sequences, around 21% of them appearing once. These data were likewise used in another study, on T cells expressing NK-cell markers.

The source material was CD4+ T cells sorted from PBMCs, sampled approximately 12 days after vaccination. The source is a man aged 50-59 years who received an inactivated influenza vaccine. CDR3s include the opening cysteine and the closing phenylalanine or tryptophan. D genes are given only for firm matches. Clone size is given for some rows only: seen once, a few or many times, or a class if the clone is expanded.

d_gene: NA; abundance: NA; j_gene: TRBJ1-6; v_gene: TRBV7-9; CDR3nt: TGTGCCAGCAGCTTATGGGACAATAATTCACCCCTCCACTTT; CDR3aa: CASSLWDNNSPLHF
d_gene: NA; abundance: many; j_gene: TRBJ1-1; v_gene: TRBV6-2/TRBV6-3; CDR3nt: TGTGCCAGCAGTTCTCAGGGGTACACGATCACTGAAGCTTTCTTT; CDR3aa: CASSSQGYTITEAFF
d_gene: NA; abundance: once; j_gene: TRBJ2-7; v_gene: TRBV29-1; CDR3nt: TGCAGCGTTGAAGTGGCAGGGGGGACCTACGAGCAGTACTTC; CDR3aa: CSVEVAGGTYEQYF
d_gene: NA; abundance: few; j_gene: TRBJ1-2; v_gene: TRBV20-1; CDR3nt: TGCAGTGGAGGGGGGCCCGGCGCCGACTATGGCTACACCTTC; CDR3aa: CSGGGPGADYGYTF
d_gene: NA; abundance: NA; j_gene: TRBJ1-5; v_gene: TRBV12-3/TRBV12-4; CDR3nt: TGTGCCAGCAGTTTGGGTGGGGGGGTTGGCAATCAGCCCCAGCATTTT; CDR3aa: CASSLGGGVGNQPQHF
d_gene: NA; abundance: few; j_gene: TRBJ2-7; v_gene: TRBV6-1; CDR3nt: TGTGCCAGCAGAGTTTCTCGGGGAACCTACGAGCAGTACTTC; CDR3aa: CASRVSRGTYEQYF
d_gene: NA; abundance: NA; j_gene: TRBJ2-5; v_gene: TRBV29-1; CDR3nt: TGCAGCGTTGCGGCGGCCCAAGAGACCCAGTACTTC; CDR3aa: CSVAAAQETQYF
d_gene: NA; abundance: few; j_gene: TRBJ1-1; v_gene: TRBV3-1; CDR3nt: TGTGCCAGCAGCCAACCAGGAATAGGCACTGAAGCTTTCTTT; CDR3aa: CASSQPGIGTEAFF
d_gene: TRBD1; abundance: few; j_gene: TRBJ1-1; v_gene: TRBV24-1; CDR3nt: TGTGCCACTATGAGCCACAGGGGAGACACTGAAGCTTTCTTT; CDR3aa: CATMSHRGDTEAFF
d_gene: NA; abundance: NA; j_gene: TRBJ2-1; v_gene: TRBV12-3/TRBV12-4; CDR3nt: TGTGCCAGCAGTGAGGGGGGCCAACCCTACTCCTACAATGAGCAGTTCTTC; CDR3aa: CASSEGGQPYSYNEQFF
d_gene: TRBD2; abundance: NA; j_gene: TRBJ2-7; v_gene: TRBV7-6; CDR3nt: TGTGCCAGCAGCTTAGCGCCACTAGCGGACGCCTACGAGCAGTACTTC; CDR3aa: CASSLAPLADAYEQYF
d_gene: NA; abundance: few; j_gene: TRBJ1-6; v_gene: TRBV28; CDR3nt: TGTGCCTCGTGGGGGGGGCACCTCCACTTT; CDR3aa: CASWGGHLHF
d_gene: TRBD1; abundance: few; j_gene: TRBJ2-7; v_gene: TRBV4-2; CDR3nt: TGTGCCAGCAGCCCTCGCCCCGGGACAGGATACGAGCAGTACTTC; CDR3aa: CASSPRPGTGYEQYF
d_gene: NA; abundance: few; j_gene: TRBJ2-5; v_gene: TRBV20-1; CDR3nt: TGCAGTGCTAGCGGCGGGCAAGAGACCCAGTACTTC; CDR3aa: CSASGGQETQYF
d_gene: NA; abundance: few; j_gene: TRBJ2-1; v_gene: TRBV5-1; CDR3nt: TGCGCCAGCAGCTTTTCGGGAGTGGCCTACAATGAGCAGTTCTTC; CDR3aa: CASSFSGVAYNEQFF
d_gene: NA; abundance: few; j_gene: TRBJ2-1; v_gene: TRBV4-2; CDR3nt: TGTGCCAGCAGCCAATGGACAGTCTCCTACAATGAGCAGTTCTTC; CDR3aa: CASSQWTVSYNEQFF
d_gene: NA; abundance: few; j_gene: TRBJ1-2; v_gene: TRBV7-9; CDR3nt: TGTGCCAGCACAGATTCTAACTATGGCTACACCTTC; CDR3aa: CASTDSNYGYTF
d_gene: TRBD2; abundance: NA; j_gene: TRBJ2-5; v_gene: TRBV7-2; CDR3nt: TGTGCCAGCAGCGTTCAGCGGGGGGTACAAGAGACCCAGTACTTC; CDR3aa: CASSVQRGVQETQYF
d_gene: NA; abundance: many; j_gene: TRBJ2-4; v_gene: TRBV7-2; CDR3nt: TGTGCCAGCAGCCCCTCCATGTCAATAGCCAAAAACATTCAGTACTTC; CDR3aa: CASSPSMSIAKNIQYF
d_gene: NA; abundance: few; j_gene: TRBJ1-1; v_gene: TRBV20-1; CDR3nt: TGCAGTGCTAGAGATTTAAGTAGTTCTCTACCAGACACTGAAGCTTTCTTT; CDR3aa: CSARDLSSSLPDTEAFF
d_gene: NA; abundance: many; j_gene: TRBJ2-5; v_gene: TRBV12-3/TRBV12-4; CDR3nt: TGTGCCAGCAGTATGGGAGCTAATGGAGAGACCCAGTACTTC; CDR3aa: CASSMGANGETQYF
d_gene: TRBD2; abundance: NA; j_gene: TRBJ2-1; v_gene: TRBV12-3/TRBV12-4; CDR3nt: TGTGCCAGCAGAAGTAGTAGCGGGGTCTCGTTCTCCTACAATGAGCAGTTCTTC; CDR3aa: CASRSSSGVSFSYNEQFF
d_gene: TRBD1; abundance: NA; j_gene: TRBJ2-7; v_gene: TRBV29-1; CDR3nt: TGCAGCGTAAGTCCGGGACAGGGGTTTATGGAGCAGTACTTC; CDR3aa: CSVSPGQGFMEQYF
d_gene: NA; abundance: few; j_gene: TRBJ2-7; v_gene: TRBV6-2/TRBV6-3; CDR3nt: TGTGCCAGCAGTCTTGATCCGGGACTCCTTCCCTACGAGCAGTACTTC; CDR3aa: CASSLDPGLLPYEQYF
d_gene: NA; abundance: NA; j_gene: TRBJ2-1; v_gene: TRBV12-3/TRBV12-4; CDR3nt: TGTGCCAGCACCACAAACAAGGGGAAGCAGTTCTTC; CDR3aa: CASTTNKGKQFF
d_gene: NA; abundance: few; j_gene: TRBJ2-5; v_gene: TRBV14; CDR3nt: TGTGCCAGCAGCCAAGATAATTACCCAGAGACCCAGTACTTC; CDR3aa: CASSQDNYPETQYF
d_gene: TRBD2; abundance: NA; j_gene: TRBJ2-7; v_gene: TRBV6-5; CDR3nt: TGTGCCAGCAGTTTAGCGGGATGGTCGGCTAAGGGGCAGTACTTC; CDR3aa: CASSLAGWSAKGQYF
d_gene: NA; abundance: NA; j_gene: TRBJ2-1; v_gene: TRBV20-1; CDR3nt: TGCAGTGCTAGAAGTTATGAGCAGTTCTTC; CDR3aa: CSARSYEQFF
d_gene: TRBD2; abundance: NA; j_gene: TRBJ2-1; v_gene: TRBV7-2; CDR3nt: TGTGCCAGCAACTCGGGGGGGCAAGATGAGCAGTTCTTC; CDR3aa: CASNSGGQDEQFF
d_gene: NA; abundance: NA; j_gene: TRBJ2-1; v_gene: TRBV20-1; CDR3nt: TGCAGTGCTAGAAGACTGCTAGAGTCGTTTGGTGAGCAGTTCTTC; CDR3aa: CSARRLLESFGEQFF
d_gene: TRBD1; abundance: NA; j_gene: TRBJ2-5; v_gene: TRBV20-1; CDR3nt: TGCAGTGCTAATCCGGGACAGGGGACCGCGGACCAGTACTTC; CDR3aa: CSANPGQGTADQYF
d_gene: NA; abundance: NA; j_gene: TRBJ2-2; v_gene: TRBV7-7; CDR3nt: TGTGCTAGCAGCTTAGCGGTAGCGTCGGGCACCGGGGAGCTGTTTTTT; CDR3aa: CASSLAVASGTGELFF
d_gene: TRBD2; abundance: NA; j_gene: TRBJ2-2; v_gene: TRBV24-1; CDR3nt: TGTGCCACCAGTGACCAGAAACGGACTAGCGGGAGCCCCGGGGAGCTGTTTTTT; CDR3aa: CATSDQKRTSGSPGELFF
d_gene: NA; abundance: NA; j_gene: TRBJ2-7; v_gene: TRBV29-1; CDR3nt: TGCAGCGTCGCGCTAGCGACCGAAGGCGAGCAGTACTTC; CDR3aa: CSVALATEGEQYF
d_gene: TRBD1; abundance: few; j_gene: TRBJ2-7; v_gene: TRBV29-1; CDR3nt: TGCAGCGTTGAAGTAGGGGACAGAACCTCCTACGAGCAGTACTTC; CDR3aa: CSVEVGDRTSYEQYF
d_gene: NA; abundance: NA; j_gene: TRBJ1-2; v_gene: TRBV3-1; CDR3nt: TGTGCCAGCAGCCAAGGCTACCAGGTGAAAGGCCATGGCTACACCTTC; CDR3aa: CASSQGYQVKGHGYTF
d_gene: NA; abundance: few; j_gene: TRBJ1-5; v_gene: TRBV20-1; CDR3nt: TGCAGTGCTAGAAAAGGGGGGAGTAGCAATCAGCCCCAGCATTTT; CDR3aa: CSARKGGSSNQPQHF
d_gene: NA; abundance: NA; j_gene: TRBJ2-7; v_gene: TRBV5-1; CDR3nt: TGCGCCAGCAGCTTGGTTACGGGTCGCGACGAGCAGTACTTC; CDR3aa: CASSLVTGRDEQYF
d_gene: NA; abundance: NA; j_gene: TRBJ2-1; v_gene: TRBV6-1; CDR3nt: TGTGCCAGCAGCAAAGGGGCAGTAAAATACAATGAGCAGTTCTTC; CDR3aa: CASSKGAVKYNEQFF
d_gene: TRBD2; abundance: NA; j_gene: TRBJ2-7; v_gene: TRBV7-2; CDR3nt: TGTGCCAGCAGCTTAGCTAGCGGGAATTCCTACGAGCAGTACTTC; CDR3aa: CASSLASGNSYEQYF
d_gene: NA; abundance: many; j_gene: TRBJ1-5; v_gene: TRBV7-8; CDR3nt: TGTGCCAGCAGCCCTATGGTTAGCAATCAGCCCCAGCATTTT; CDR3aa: CASSPMVSNQPQHF
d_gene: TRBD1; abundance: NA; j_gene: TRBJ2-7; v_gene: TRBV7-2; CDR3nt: TGTGCCAGCAGCTTAGCGCCAACGGGACAGGGGACCTACGAGCAGTACTTC; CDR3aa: CASSLAPTGQGTYEQYF
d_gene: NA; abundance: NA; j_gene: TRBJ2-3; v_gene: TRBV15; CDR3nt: TGTGCCACCAGCAGAGATTTAGGGGCCGGCACAGATACGCAGTATTTT; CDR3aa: CATSRDLGAGTDTQYF
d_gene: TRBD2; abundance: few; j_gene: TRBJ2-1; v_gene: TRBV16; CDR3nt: TGTGCCAGCAGCCAACGGACTAGCGGGAGCAGGTTTTACAATGAGCAGTTCTTC; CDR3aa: CASSQRTSGSRFYNEQFF